This T cell receptor (beta chain) was sequenced during a study of identical twins. Study results and caveats: For monozygotic twins, models underestimated out-of-frame TCR alpha sharing.

The CDR3 totals 14 residues. Germline V gene data show CDR1 as SGHDT and CDR2 as YYEEEE. Trimming removed 4 bases from V and 7 bases from J; junction bases left unmatched: 9. This clonotype occurred a few times. The antigen is unknown. TCRdb itself ran the 5' RACE reads through MiXCR, one entry per CDR3 protein. Of around 490,000 distinct CDR3 sequences in the sample, 15% were seen once. In addition, the sample was reused for a study of yellow fever vaccine responses in identical twins. That paper adds: Vaccine-induced T cell responses in twins were reportedly observed to appear partly convergent, partly personalized.

Sequencing was done on a sample of CD4+ T cells sorted from blood. V usage is TRBV5-6 and J usage is TRBJ2-7, with 9 nucleotides matching TRBD2. This clonotype was obtained from a woman aged 18-29 years in good health. CDR3 in DNA: TGTGCCAGCAGCCAGCGGGAGGTCCCTCGGGAGCAGTACGTC. Its translation is CASSQREVPREQYV.